Many counts were recorded for the clone carrying this TCR beta chain. The antigen remains unidentified. The germline V gene has CDR1 LNHDA and CDR2 SQIVND (reference sequence). Trimming pared 6 bases from V and 1 base from J, leaving 16 bases between. This CDR3 region has 15 residues. The template for TCR beta VDJ and CDR3 sequence profiling was genomic DNA. MiXCR, applied by TCRdb to the reads, yields one record per CDR3 protein. The table shows approximately 190,000 distinct CDR3 sequences, with around half occurring only once. This record comes from a study of CD8+CD57+ T cells in acquired aplastic anemia. Study summary: Sorted CD4+ and CD8+ cell DNA averaged around 3.5 ug. Findings and caveats of the study: Found in both controls and patients were some 31 CD8+ CDR3 sequences. Patients and controls were not found to differ significantly in CD8+ Simpson's diversity.

Sequencing involved patients with CD8+CD57+ cell expansion previously shown by flow cytometry. Severe acquired aplastic anemia was diagnosed in all patients. V usage is TRBV19 and J usage is TRBJ2-7; D is possibly TRBD1 or TRBD2 (7 bases each). The source is a human donor with aplastic anemia. The sequencing sample was made of sorted CD4+, CD8+, or CD8+CD57+ T cells (not recorded which) from PBMCs. CDR3 region: CASRERDSASYEQYF. Written as DNA, the CDR3 is TGTGCCAGTAGGGAGCGGGACAGTGCTTCCTACGAGCAGTACTTC.